The 27 T cell receptor beta chains listed next were all sequenced from one sample in a study of T cell responses to AZD1222 COVID-19 vaccine. Clones were read by immunoSEQ multiplex PCR, and TCRdb kept only the in-frame ones, dropping some. This table holds more than 80,000 clones, roughly 88% found once. The material was peripheral blood, obtained on day 0 of AZD1222 vaccination. The receptors come from an adult in good health.

The chain combines TRBV3-1 (or the pseudogene TRBV3-2) with TRBJ1-5; tentative D call: TRBD1 (5 bases). Germline V lookup: CDR1 LGHDT, CDR2 YNNKEL (reference sequence). Trimming left V 1 base short and J 9 bases short, with 13 bases between. The CDR3 contains 14 residues. This chain's CDR3 is CASSQGQGSRPQHF. Here the CDR3 DNA reads TGTGCCAGCAGCCAAGGGCAGGGCTCGCGGCCCCAGCATTTT.

V and J are TRBV10-3 and TRBJ1-2; no firm D call. V was shortened by 2 bases and J by 8 bases, with 9 bases between the two germline ends. Germline CDR1 ENHRY, CDR2 SYGVKD. This CDR3 region has 12 residues. CDR3 sequence reads: CAISEGQYGYTF. CDR3 in DNA: TGTGCCATCAGTGAGGGGCAGTACGGCTACACCTTC.

The rearrangement joins TRBV3-1 (or the pseudogene TRBV3-2) to TRBJ2-1; the D gene is possibly TRBD2 (5 bases). Trimming pared 1 base from V and 5 bases from J, leaving 12 bases between. This CDR3 has 15 amino acids. Germline CDR1 reads LGHDT; CDR2 reads YNNKEL (reference sequence). The CDR3 sequence is CASSQVWTGNNEQFF. The CDR3, as DNA: TGTGCCAGCAGCCAAGTTTGGACGGGAAACAATGAGCAGTTCTTC.

The gene calls are TRBV28 and TRBJ2-5, with a tentative D call TRBD2 (5 bases). The CDR3 length is 15 residues. V was pared by 3 bases and J by 4 bases, with 15 bases between. Germline CDR1 and CDR2: MDHEN and SYDVKM. The CDR3 region is CASSLIPGSGETQYF. The CDR3 coding sequence is TGTGCCAGCAGTTTGATCCCGGGAAGTGGAGAGACCCAGTACTTC.

This clone was observed once. The V call is TRBV5-4, the J call TRBJ2-1; 7 nucleotides line up with TRBD2. CDR3 length equals 16 residues. CDR1 and CDR2 from the germline V gene are SGHNT and YYREEE (reference sequence). The junction had 16 bases not matched to a gene; V was cut back by 4 bases and J by 9 bases. CDR3 in amino acids: CASSLGTNFPPAEQFF. The CDR3 DNA reads as TGTGCCAGCAGCCTAGGGACTAACTTTCCACCAGCTGAGCAGTTCTTC. The full variable domain, its missing parts supplied by reference TRBV5-4 and TRBJ2-1, is ETGVTQSPTHLIKTRGQQVTLRCSSQSGHNTVSWYQQALGQGPQFIFQYYREEENGRGNFPPRFSGLQFPNYSSELNVNALELDDSALYLCASSLGTNFPPAEQFFGPGTRLTVL.

J is TRBJ1-1 and V is TRBV11-3; D unresolved. The CDR3 loop spans 14 amino acids. Germline V CDR1 and CDR2: SGHNT, YENEEA. V gave up 5 bases and J gave up 3 bases, with 13 bases separating them. CDR3 protein: CASSPGLSDTEAFF. As DNA, the CDR3 is TGTGCCAGCAGCCCGGGATTGTCTGACACTGAAGCTTTCTTT.

The V and J genes are TRBV11-2 and TRBJ2-3; TRBD2 agrees at 9 bases. The V segment lost 4 bases and the J segment 5 bases; nucleotides outside the gene matches: 4. The CDR3 contains 14 residues. The germline gives CDR1 SGHAT, CDR2 FQNNGV. The CDR3 reads CASSYSGRGDTQYF. In DNA form, the CDR3 reads TGTGCCAGCAGCTATAGCGGGAGAGGAGATACGCAGTATTTT. Full variable domain (outside the CDR3, taken from reference TRBV11-2 and TRBJ2-3): EAGVAQSPRYKIIEKRQSVAFWCNPISGHATLYWYQQILGQGPKLLIQFQNNGVVDDSQLPKDRFSAERLKGVDSTLKIQPAKLEDSAVYLCASSYSGRGDTQYFGPGTRLTVL.

The J gene is TRBJ2-3, the V gene TRBV5-5; 7 bases fit TRBD1. CDR1 is SGHKS, CDR2 YYEKEE, per germline (reference sequence). Trimming removed 4 bases from V and 3 bases from J; junction bases left unmatched: 11. This CDR3 comprises 16 residues. The CDR3 DNA reads TGTGCCAGCAGCGCCAGGCCGGGACAGACAACAGATACGCAGTATTTT. Translating it yields CASSARPGQTTDTQYF.

The V gene is TRBV30, the J gene TRBJ1-1, with D uncertain. The CDR3 loop spans 14 amino acids. Germline V gene data show CDR1 as GTSNPN and CDR2 as SVGIG (reference sequence). V gave up 6 bases and J gave up 1 base, with 15 bases separating them. CDR3 region: CACSGYSWNTEAFF. The CDR3 bases are TGTGCCTGCTCGGGATACAGCTGGAACACTGAAGCTTTCTTT.

This chain links TRBV6-6 with TRBJ1-2, with TRBD1 matching 9 bases. The J segment lost 3 bases and the V segment lost 4 bases, leaving 6 bases of the junction unmatched. CDR1 is MNHNY and CDR2 is SVGAGI in the germline V gene (reference sequence). The length of the CDR3 is 15 residues. CDR3 residues: CASSSLGQGDYGYTF. CDR3 coding DNA: TGTGCCAGCAGTTCCTTGGGACAGGGCGACTATGGCTACACCTTC.

The genes are TRBV6-4 and TRBJ1-1; maybe TRBD1 (6 bases). Germline loops: CDR1 MRHNA, CDR2 SNTAGT. The CDR3 contains 15 residues. The germline V and J ends were trimmed by 3 bases and 4 bases, with 15 bases remaining between them. Written as DNA, the CDR3 is TGTGCCAGCAGTGAGCGTGTAGGGACACCCACTGAAGCTTTCTTT. It translates to CASSERVGTPTEAFF.

This chain uses TRBV28 with TRBJ1-3, with TRBD1 identical over 7 bases. The CDR3 runs 15 residues. CDR1 and CDR2 from the germline V gene are MDHEN and SYDVKM. The ends lost 6 bases at V and 0 bases at J; junction bases unmatched: 5. CDR3 amino acids: CASSPNRGSGNTIYF. CDR3 DNA sequence: TGTGCCAGCAGCCCGAACAGGGGCTCTGGAAACACCATATATTTT.

This clone has just one count. The V call is TRBV14, the J call TRBJ2-2; the D is unclear. V lost 6 bases, J lost 3 bases, and 11 bases lay in between. The germline CDR1 and CDR2 sequences are SGHDN and FVKESK. The CDR3 is 14 residues long. DNA for the CDR3: TGTGCCAGCAGGATCCAGGCGGACACCGGGGAGCTGTTTTTT. Its protein product is CASRIQADTGELFF.

The gene calls are TRBV12-5 and TRBJ2-1, with 8 bases lining up with TRBD2. V gave up 5 bases and J gave up 4 bases; unmatched junction bases: 10. In germline, CDR1 is LGHNT, CDR2 FRNRAP. This CDR3 has 16 amino acids. The CDR3 nucleotides read TGTGCTAGTGGTCCGCTTAGCGGGGCCACTTACAATGAGCAGTTCTTC. Translated: CASGPLSGATYNEQFF.

The table lists this clone with a count of one. This sequence joins TRBV5-4 and TRBJ2-7; 9 bases agree with TRBD1. This CDR3 has 16 amino acids. From germline, CDR1 is SGHNT and CDR2 YYREEE (reference sequence). The junction had 12 bases not matched to a gene; V was cut back by 5 bases and J by 3 bases. The CDR3 sequence is CASSPGQGYLLYEQYF. The CDR3 coding sequence is TGTGCCAGCAGTCCGGGACAGGGTTACCTACTCTACGAGCAGTACTTC.

The V gene is TRBV27, the J gene TRBJ1-1; D is perhaps TRBD1 (5 bases). The V end lost 4 bases, the J end lost 8 bases, and 8 bases lay between the germline ends. Germline-derived CDR1 and CDR2 are MNHEY and SMNVEV (reference sequence). The CDR3 has 11 residues. CDR3 nucleotide sequence: TGTGCCAGCAGTTCCCGGACAGAAGCTTTCTTT. Protein: CASSSRTEAFF.

This clone was observed a handful of times. The chain has TRBV19 and TRBJ2-7; the match to TRBD2 covers 12 bases. Germline CDR1 reads LNHDA; CDR2 reads SQIVND (reference sequence). With 7 bases clipped from V and 6 bases from J, the junction kept 7 bases outside the gene matches. The length of the CDR3 is 14 residues. CDR3 DNA sequence: TGTGCCAGTACCGGACTAGCGGGAACGGGCGAGCAGTACTTC. It yields the protein CASTGLAGTGEQYF.

The chain has TRBV6-5 and TRBJ1-2; 7 positions agree with TRBD1. This CDR3 spans 13 amino acids. Germline loops: CDR1 MNHEY, CDR2 SVGAGI. J lost 1 base, V lost 6 bases, and 2 bases had no gene match. The CDR3 region is CASSRDSNYGYTF. CDR3 sequence (DNA): TGTGCCAGCAGCCGGGACAGTAACTATGGCTACACCTTC.

This clone was counted a single time. This chain uses TRBV4-3 with TRBJ2-2; D not resolved. Between the trimmed V and J ends, which lost 2 bases and 7 bases, there was a span of 11 bases. Per germline, CDR1 LGHNA and CDR2 YSLEER. This CDR3 comprises 14 residues. The chain's CDR3 is CASSQNVWGGELFF. Here the CDR3 DNA reads TGCGCCAGCAGCCAAAATGTCTGGGGCGGGGAGCTGTTTTTT.

This clone was found a few times. The chain combines TRBV4-1 with TRBJ1-4; D is uncertain. Germline V CDR1 and CDR2: MGHRA, YSYEKL. Trimming took off 2 bases at V and 5 bases at J, with 12 bases between the two ends. The CDR3 consists of 15 residues. The CDR3 region has the DNA TGCGCCAGCAGCCAATCTCGGCAAGGCAATGAAAAACTGTTTTTT. Its translation: CASSQSRQGNEKLFF.

The V and J genes are TRBV6-5 and TRBJ2-3; D ambiguous. CDR1 is MNHEY, CDR2 SVGAGI, per germline. V lost 6 bases, J lost 6 bases, and 13 bases lay in between. The CDR3 covers 13 residues. CDR3 sequence (DNA): TGTGCCAGCAGCCCGCCCCCTTCCGATACGCAGTATTTT. Its protein is CASSPPPSDTQYF.

This clone was counted once. The J gene is TRBJ1-6, the V gene TRBV12-3 or TRBV12-4; no reliable D call. V was cut by 5 bases and J by 6 bases, with 8 bases left in between. This CDR3 has 13 amino acids. The DNA for the CDR3 is TGTGCCAGCAGTCCCCTCAGTAATTCACCCCTCCACTTT. Protein sequence: CASSPLSNSPLHF.

The chain joins TRBV3-1 (or the pseudogene TRBV3-2) to TRBJ1-1; D may be TRBD1 (5 bases). Trimming took off 1 base at V and 8 bases at J, with 14 bases between the two ends. Germline V gene lookup returns CDR1 LGHDT and CDR2 YNNKEL (reference sequence). The CDR3 has 14 amino acids. The CDR3 DNA reads as TGTGCCAGCAGCCAAGCGCAGGGCTTCGGAGAAGCTTTCTTT. It encodes CASSQAQGFGEAFF.

V usage is TRBV5-1 and J usage is TRBJ1-1; 8 bases are shared with TRBD1. Unmatched junction bases numbered 7, after V lost 3 bases and J lost 6 bases. The CDR3 has 14 amino acids. Per germline, CDR1 SGHRS and CDR2 YFSETQ. CDR3 coding DNA: TGCGCCAGCAGCTACGGACAGGGAAGGGCTGAAGCTTTCTTT. Translated, it gives CASSYGQGRAEAFF.

The gene calls are TRBV27 and TRBJ2-7, with 7 bases matching TRBD1. V dropped 3 bases and J dropped 7; count of bases not matched to a gene: 6. CDR1 is MNHEY, CDR2 SMNVEV, per germline (reference sequence). This CDR3 contains 13 residues. This CDR3 reads CASSFDRVEEQYF. CDR3 nucleotides: TGTGCCAGCAGTTTCGACAGGGTGGAAGAGCAGTACTTC.

This chain connects TRBV9 to TRBJ2-1; D might be TRBD1 or TRBD2, each matching 6 bases. The CDR3 consists of 13 residues. The V gene lost 4 bases and the J gene lost 8 bases, with 13 bases spanning the gap. The germline gives CDR1 SGDLS, CDR2 YYNGEE. The CDR3 loop reads CASSRARGDEQFF. CDR3 coding DNA: TGTGCCAGCAGCAGGGCTAGGGGGGATGAGCAGTTCTTC.

This rearrangement joins TRBV3-1 (or the pseudogene TRBV3-2) to TRBJ1-6; D is unresolved. The CDR3 spans 22 residues. Trimming shortened V by 0 bases and J by 4 bases, and 28 bases separated the two germline ends. Looked up from germline, CDR1 is LGHDT and CDR2 is YNNKEL (reference sequence). CDR3 nucleotides: TGTGCCAGCAGCCAAGACTCATCCCGATTTTGGACCCTTACTATATATAATTCACCCCTCCACTTT. This translates into CASSQDSSRFWTLTIYNSPLHF.